Listed here are 16 T cell receptor beta chains from one sample, sequenced in a study of post-analysis software for immune sequencing data. Findings and caveats of the study: Elevated frequency relative to controls characterized 4 or 5 TRBV segments in patients, TRBV5-6, TRBV5-1 and TRBV20-1 among them.

Their target antigens are unknown. TCR beta libraries were prepared from cDNA with unique molecular identifiers. A single record per CDR3 protein comes from TCRdb applying MiXCR to the PCR reads. There are about 620,000 distinct CDR3 sequences in the sample; about 40% occur only once, and 1.5% to 2% lies in the top ten. Specimen: blood. The receptors here all came from a girl aged 10-17 years with multiple sclerosis.

A few counts support this clonotype. This chain connects TRBV12-3 or TRBV12-4 to TRBJ2-7, with D perhaps TRBD1 or TRBD2 (5 bases each). This CDR3 comprises 17 residues. V lost 0 bases and J 0 bases, leaving 15 bases between the germline ends. CDR3 bases: TGTGCCAGCAGTTTAGCCTTCGGGACGGCCAGCTCCTACGAGCAGTACTTC. Translation gives CASSLAFGTASSYEQYF.

In its sample, this clonotype was seen a few times. The chain is built from TRBV29-1 and TRBJ2-1; tentatively, D is TRBD1 (6 bases). Deletions cut 2 bases from V and 2 bases from J, with 7 bases between. Germline-derived CDR1 and CDR2 are SQVTM and ANQGSEA. The CDR3 contains 13 residues. This CDR3 reads CSVEKGAYNEQFF. The DNA of the CDR3 is TGCAGCGTTGAAAAGGGGGCCTACAATGAGCAGTTCTTC.

This rearrangement joins TRBV10-3 to TRBJ2-7; 10 nucleotides line up with TRBD1. CDR1 is ENHRY and CDR2 is SYGVKD in the germline V gene. The V segment lost 2 bases and the J segment 4 bases; nucleotides outside the gene matches: 11. The CDR3 sequence is 17 residues long. The CDR3: CAISERGGTGAAYEQYF. The CDR3 DNA is TGTGCCATCAGTGAGCGAGGCGGGACAGGGGCGGCATACGAGCAGTACTTC.

This sequence joins TRBV20-1 and TRBJ2-1, with 8 bases fitting TRBD1. This CDR3 has 14 residues. V shed 5 bases, J shed 7 bases, and the junction held 10 bases outside the gene matches. Per the germline V gene, CDR1 is DFQATT and CDR2 is SNEGSKA (reference sequence). The CDR3 here is CSAGGTGKMNEQFF. For the CDR3, the DNA is TGCAGTGCTGGGGGGACAGGAAAGATGAATGAGCAGTTCTTC.

This sequence joins TRBV12-3 or TRBV12-4 and TRBJ1-1; no definite D call. This CDR3 is built from 11 residues. Trimming stripped 5 bases from V and 10 bases from J, with 11 bases between. Here the CDR3 reads CASSGAIGAFF. CDR3 bases: TGTGCCAGCAGTGGCGCTATAGGAGCTTTCTTT.

The table lists this clonotype with a few counts. The chain combines TRBV20-1 with TRBJ2-7, with TRBD2 identical over 9 bases. The V segment lost 3 bases and the J segment 2 bases; nucleotides outside the gene matches: 5. CDR1 DFQATT and CDR2 SNEGSKA come from the germline V gene (reference sequence). The CDR3 covers 14 residues. The CDR3 loop reads CSASLSGRTYEQYF. As DNA, the CDR3 is TGCAGTGCTAGTTTGAGCGGGAGGACCTACGAGCAGTACTTC.

The genes are TRBV12-3 or TRBV12-4 and TRBJ2-5; D not resolved. The ends were cut back, 8 bases at V and 4 bases at J, with 8 bases in the middle. There are 11 residues in the CDR3. The CDR3 region has the DNA TGTGCCAGCCTTTTGGGAGAGACCCAGTACTTC. This codes for CASLLGETQYF.

This clonotype was counted only a few times. This chain links TRBV4-1 with TRBJ2-7, with D maybe TRBD1 (5 bases). The CDR3 loop spans 13 amino acids. The V gene's germline CDR1 is MGHRA and CDR2 YSYEKL. V gave up 3 bases and J gave up 6 bases, with 12 bases separating them. The CDR3 DNA reads as TGCGCCAGCAGCCACTCTACAGGCTCCGAGCAGTACTTC. Translating gives CASSHSTGSEQYF.

In DNA, the CDR3 is TGTGCCAGCAGATTAGACGGTTACTACGAGCAGTACTTC. Amino acid sequence: CASRLDGYYEQYF. This sequence joins TRBV2 and TRBJ2-7, with D uncertain. This CDR3 comprises 13 residues. Germline V lookup: CDR1 SNHLY, CDR2 FYNNEI. V lost 6 bases, J lost 3 bases, and 12 bases lay in between.

The chain employs TRBV7-9 and TRBJ1-2; D perhaps matches TRBD1 (5 bases). From germline, CDR1 is SEHNR and CDR2 FQNEAQ (reference sequence). The CDR3 is made up of 14 amino acids. Trimming shortened V by 4 bases and J by 6 bases, and 15 bases separated the two germline ends. The CDR3 loop reads CASSSTQGSDGYTF. The CDR3, as DNA: TGTGCCAGCAGCTCTACTCAGGGAAGTGATGGCTACACCTTC.

This clonotype was counted a single time. This CDR3 is CSVEDHGRESSYEQYF. CDR3 DNA: TGCAGCGTTGAAGATCACGGTAGGGAAAGCTCCTACGAGCAGTACTTC. The chain couples TRBV29-1 to TRBJ2-7, with D uncertain. V gave up 0 bases and J gave up 0 bases, with 15 bases separating them. The CDR3 loop spans 16 amino acids. Germline values: CDR1 SQVTM, CDR2 ANQGSEA.

A few counts support this clonotype. The chain is built from TRBV28 and TRBJ2-7; the D gene is possibly TRBD1 (6 bases). From germline, CDR1 is MDHEN and CDR2 SYDVKM. V was cut by 5 bases and J by 2 bases, with 13 bases left in between. The CDR3 totals 14 residues. The CDR3 coding sequence is TGTGCCAGCAGTCCTTACCAGGGGACCTACGAGCAGTACTTC. It translates to CASSPYQGTYEQYF.

V gene TRBV12-3 or TRBV12-4 combines with J gene TRBJ2-7; D is ambiguous. The CDR3 totals 13 residues. V was shortened by 2 bases and J by 8 bases, with 13 bases between the two germline ends. The CDR3 protein is CASSLSPTPKQYF. The DNA of the CDR3 is TGTGCCAGCAGTTTATCCCCCACCCCCAAGCAGTACTTC.

This clonotype was seen only a few times. The J gene is TRBJ1-2, the V gene TRBV12-3 or TRBV12-4; 8 bases agree with TRBD1. V lost 5 bases and J lost 5; bases outside the gene matches: 7. The CDR3 sequence is 14 residues long. The CDR3 region is CASSADRVGYGYTF. CDR3 in DNA: TGTGCCAGCAGTGCGGACAGGGTAGGGTATGGCTACACCTTC.

The V gene is TRBV4-1, the J gene TRBJ2-3; D might be TRBD2 (5 bases). The CDR3 has 13 amino acids. Germline-derived CDR1 and CDR2 are MGHRA and YSYEKL. V was shortened by 4 bases and J by 5 bases, with 10 bases between the two germline ends. The CDR3 coding sequence is TGCGCCAGCAGCCGCGGGCCGGGAGATACGCAGTATTTT. It is translated as CASSRGPGDTQYF.

This clonotype was seen more than once but under ten times. The chain links TRBV5-1 to TRBJ2-5; unclear D gene. The CDR3 is 14 amino acids. Trimming pared 0 bases from V and 3 bases from J, leaving 9 bases between. The germline gives CDR1 SGHRS, CDR2 YFSETQ. For the CDR3, the DNA is TGCGCCAGCAGCTTGGTGCCAGAGAAAGAGACCCAGTACTTC. It translates to CASSLVPEKETQYF.